One T cell receptor beta chain is described in this entry. Data came from immunoSEQ multiplex PCR; TCRdb stores just in-frame clones and leaves some out. The sample shows more than 110,000 clones, just under 90% of them seen only once. The data derive from a study of blood T cell repertoires in COVID-19. The source of this sequence is a woman of 80 years or more with acute or convalescent COVID-19. The sample consisted of peripheral blood.

CDR3 in amino acids: CASSQAQGPGDTQYF. CDR3 bases: TGCGCCAGCAGCCAAGCGCAGGGGCCTGGAGATACGCAGTATTTT. J is TRBJ2-3 and V is TRBV4-3; TRBD1 is a possible D gene (6 bases). CDR3 length: 15 residues. The V end was cut by 1 base, the J end by 5 bases, with 13 bases between. CDR1 and CDR2 from the germline V gene are LGHNA and YSLEER.